Listed below are T cell receptor beta chains from one sample, sequenced in a study of T cell repertoires in cytomegalovirus infection. TCRdb re-called the reads through MiXCR, storing one row per CDR3 protein. This sample has around 740,000 distinct CDR3 sequences, with 35% to 40% found just once. Sequenced input: PBMCs. The receptor set was obtained from a human donor in good health (CMV status not recorded). Some clones in this sample may be carry-over from other donors' samples. CDR3s include the opening cysteine and the closing phenylalanine or tryptophan. D genes are given only for firm matches. Clone size is stated in some rows and not others, as once, few, many or a class when expanded.

abundance: -
v_gene: TRBV12-3/TRBV12-4
j_gene: TRBJ1-5
d_gene: -
CDR3aa: CASTLVRSNQPQHF
CDR3nt: TGTGCCAGCACCCTCGTTCGGAGCAATCAGCCCCAGCATTTT

abundance: -
v_gene: TRBV7-6
j_gene: TRBJ2-1
d_gene: TRBD2
CDR3aa: CASSSGTSGRASYNEQFF
CDR3nt: TGTGCCAGCAGCTCCGGGACTAGCGGGAGGGCTTCCTACAATGAGCAGTTCTTC

abundance: few
v_gene: TRBV6-5
j_gene: TRBJ2-7
d_gene: -
CDR3aa: CASSRVPTSSYEQYF
CDR3nt: TGTGCCAGCAGTCGAGTCCCTACTAGCTCCTACGAGCAGTACTTC

abundance: -
v_gene: TRBV12-3/TRBV12-4
j_gene: TRBJ1-2
d_gene: TRBD1
CDR3aa: CASSLRDRGNGYTF
CDR3nt: TGTGCCAGCAGTCTACGGGACAGGGGTAATGGCTACACCTTC

abundance: -
v_gene: TRBV27
j_gene: TRBJ2-1
d_gene: -
CDR3aa: CASSPGGPNEQFF
CDR3nt: TGTGCCAGCAGTCCCGGAGGGCCCAATGAGCAGTTCTTC

abundance: many
v_gene: TRBV7-3
j_gene: TRBJ1-1
d_gene: -
CDR3aa: CASSPSGRTEAFF
CDR3nt: TGTGCCAGCAGTCCCTCGGGGAGGACTGAAGCTTTCTTT

abundance: -
v_gene: TRBV4-1
j_gene: TRBJ2-1
d_gene: -
CDR3aa: CASSQDTWEVDEQFF
CDR3nt: TGCGCCAGCAGCCAAGATACTTGGGAAGTGGATGAGCAGTTCTTC

abundance: many
v_gene: TRBV12-3/TRBV12-4
j_gene: TRBJ1-6
d_gene: TRBD1
CDR3aa: CASRRPGQINSPLHF
CDR3nt: TGTGCCAGCAGGCGCCCGGGACAGATTAATTCACCCCTCCACTTT

abundance: few
v_gene: TRBV7-8
j_gene: TRBJ2-1
d_gene: -
CDR3aa: CASSYERNEQFF
CDR3nt: TGTGCCAGCAGCTACGAACGCAATGAGCAGTTCTTC

abundance: -
v_gene: TRBV7-6
j_gene: TRBJ1-2
d_gene: -
CDR3aa: CASSFEQAYGYTF
CDR3nt: TGTGCCAGCAGCTTTGAACAGGCCTATGGCTACACCTTC

abundance: few
v_gene: TRBV29-1
j_gene: TRBJ1-1
d_gene: -
CDR3aa: CSFRMNTEAFF
CDR3nt: TGCAGCTTCCGAATGAACACTGAAGCTTTCTTT

abundance: -
v_gene: TRBV3-1
j_gene: TRBJ1-6
d_gene: -
CDR3aa: CASSQGTYNSPLHF
CDR3nt: TGTGCCAGCAGCCAAGGGACCTATAATTCACCCCTCCACTTT

abundance: few
v_gene: TRBV6-1
j_gene: TRBJ2-3
d_gene: -
CDR3aa: CASSLQRNTDTQYF
CDR3nt: TGTGCCAGCAGTCTCCAGCGAAACACAGATACGCAGTATTTT

abundance: -
v_gene: TRBV28
j_gene: TRBJ2-7
d_gene: -
CDR3aa: CASSPPIYEQYF
CDR3nt: TGTGCCAGCAGTCCCCCCATATACGAGCAGTACTTC

abundance: few
v_gene: TRBV5-1
j_gene: TRBJ2-1
d_gene: -
CDR3aa: CASSLAEDSTQNEQFF
CDR3nt: TGCGCCAGCAGCTTGGCCGAGGACAGTACCCAAAATGAGCAGTTCTTC

abundance: once
v_gene: TRBV27
j_gene: TRBJ2-7
d_gene: -
CDR3aa: CASSLNNPPEQYF
CDR3nt: TGTGCCAGCAGTTTGAACAACCCGCCCGAGCAGTACTTC

abundance: few
v_gene: TRBV29-1
j_gene: TRBJ2-2
d_gene: -
CDR3aa: CSVERVNTGELFF
CDR3nt: TGCAGCGTTGAGCGGGTAAACACCGGGGAGCTGTTTTTT

abundance: many
v_gene: TRBV7-8
j_gene: TRBJ1-5
d_gene: -
CDR3aa: CASSWGGNNQPQHF
CDR3nt: TGTGCCAGCAGCTGGGGCGGGAACAATCAGCCCCAGCATTTT

abundance: -
v_gene: TRBV20-1
j_gene: TRBJ1-2
d_gene: -
CDR3aa: CSARPFRKDNYGYTF
CDR3nt: TGCAGTGCTAGGCCGTTTCGGAAGGACAACTATGGCTACACCTTC

abundance: -
v_gene: TRBV11-1
j_gene: TRBJ2-7
d_gene: -
CDR3aa: CASSLFWGEAYEQYF
CDR3nt: TGTGCCAGCAGCTTATTTTGGGGAGAGGCCTACGAGCAGTACTTC